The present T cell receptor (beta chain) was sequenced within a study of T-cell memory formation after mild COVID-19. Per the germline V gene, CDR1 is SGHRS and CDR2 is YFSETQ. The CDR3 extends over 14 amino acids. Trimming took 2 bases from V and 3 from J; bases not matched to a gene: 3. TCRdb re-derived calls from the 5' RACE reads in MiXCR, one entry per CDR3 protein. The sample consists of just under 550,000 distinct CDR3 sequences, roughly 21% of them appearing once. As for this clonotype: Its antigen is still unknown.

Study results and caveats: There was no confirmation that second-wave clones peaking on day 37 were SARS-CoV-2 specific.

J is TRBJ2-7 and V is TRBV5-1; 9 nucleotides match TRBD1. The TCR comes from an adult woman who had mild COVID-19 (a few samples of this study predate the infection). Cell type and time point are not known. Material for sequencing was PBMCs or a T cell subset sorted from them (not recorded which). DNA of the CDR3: TGCGCCAGCAGCTTCAGACAGGGGGACTACGAGCAGTACTTC. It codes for CASSFRQGDYEQYF.